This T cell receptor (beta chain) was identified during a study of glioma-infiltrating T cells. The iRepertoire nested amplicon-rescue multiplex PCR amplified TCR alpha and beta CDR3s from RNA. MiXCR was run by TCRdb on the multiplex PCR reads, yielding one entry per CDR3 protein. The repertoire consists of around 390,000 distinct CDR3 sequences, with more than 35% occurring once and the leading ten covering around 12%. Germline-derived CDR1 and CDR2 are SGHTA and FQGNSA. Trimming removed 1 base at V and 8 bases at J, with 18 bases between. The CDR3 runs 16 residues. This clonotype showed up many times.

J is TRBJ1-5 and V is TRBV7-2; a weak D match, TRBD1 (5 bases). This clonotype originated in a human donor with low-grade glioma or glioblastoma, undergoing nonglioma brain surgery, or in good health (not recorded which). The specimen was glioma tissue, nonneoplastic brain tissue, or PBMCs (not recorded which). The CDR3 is CASSLVQGGGVEPQHF. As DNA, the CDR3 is TGTGCCAGCAGCTTAGTTCAGGGTGGGGGAGTGGAGCCCCAGCATTTT.